This T cell receptor beta chain was identified during a study of T cell changes during pregnancy in multiple sclerosis (dated 2019 in TCRdb). Some background on the complete study: In women with multiple sclerosis, the researchers looked at how the T cell repertoire shifted as pregnancy progressed.

Germline trimming amounts to 5 bases on V and 5 bases on J, with 10 as the count of junction bases outside the gene matches. The CDR3 sequence holds 15 residues, the cysteine and phenylalanine included. Kept here is only the CDR3 DNA, which spans 45 bases and is read in frame from base 1. Looking up the germline V gene (reference sequence) yields CDR1 LNHNV and CDR2 YYDKDF. Comment on this clone: There is no known antigen for this receptor. Base qualities were left out, and no much larger clone turns up one base away.

The method behind the library was the immunoSEQ multiplex PCR assay. As stored in TCRdb, this immuneACCESS dataset retains in-frame rearrangements with V and J assigned. A fraction of the clones does not appear; measured against another copy, unresolved V genes explain less than half of the discrepancy, and the remainder lacks a known reason. The sample has about 30,000 clones on record, 90% of them singletons. The ten most abundant clones make up 0.5% to 0.65% of the sample. This TCR derives from a female donor in good health, enrolled as a control in a pregnancy study. The sample in question was CD4+ T cells from peripheral blood mononuclear cells, obtained in the third trimester of pregnancy. The sequence joins TRBV15 to TRBJ1-1, and TRBD1 matches 8 of the central bases. The CDR3 corresponds to CATSADRGPGTEAFF. The DNA sequence reads TGTGCCACCAGCGCCGACAGGGGACCGGGAACTGAAGCTTTCTTT. This CDR3, with the reference TRBV15 and TRBJ1-1 proteins standing in past its ends, gives the full variable domain DAMVIQNPRYQVTQFGKPVTLSCSQTLNHNVMYWYQQKSSQAPKLLFHYYDKDFNNEADTPDNFQSRRPNTSFCFLDIRSPGLGDTAMYLCATSADRGPGTEAFFGQGTRLTVV.